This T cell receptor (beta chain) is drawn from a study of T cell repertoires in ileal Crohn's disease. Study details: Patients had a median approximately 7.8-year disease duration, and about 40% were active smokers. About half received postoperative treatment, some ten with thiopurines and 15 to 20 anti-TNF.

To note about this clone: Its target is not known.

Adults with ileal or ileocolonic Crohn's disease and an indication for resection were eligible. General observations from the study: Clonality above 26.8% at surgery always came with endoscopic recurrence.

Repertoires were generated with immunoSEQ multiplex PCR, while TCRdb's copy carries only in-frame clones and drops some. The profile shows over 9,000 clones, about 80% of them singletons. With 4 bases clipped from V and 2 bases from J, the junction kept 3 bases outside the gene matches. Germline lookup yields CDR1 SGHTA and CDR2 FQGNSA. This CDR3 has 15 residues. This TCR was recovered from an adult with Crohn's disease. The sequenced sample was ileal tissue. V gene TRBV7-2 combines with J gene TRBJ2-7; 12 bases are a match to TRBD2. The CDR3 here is CASSSSGGAPYEQYF. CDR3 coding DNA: TGTGCCAGCAGCTCTAGCGGGGGGGCCCCCTACGAGCAGTACTTC.